This entry features one TCR beta chain sequence. This record belongs to a study of immune characterization of retroperitoneal liposarcoma. TCRdb re-analysed the PCR reads in MiXCR, keeping a single row per CDR3 protein. Among roughly 11,000 distinct CDR3 sequences listed, approximately 25% were seen once. From germline, CDR1 is LNHDA and CDR2 SQIVND (reference sequence). This CDR3 has 12 amino acids. The source of this sequence is a female donor with retroperitoneal liposarcoma. The chain carries TRBV19 and TRBJ2-3, with unresolved D. The J call may be in error: the DNA end matches TRBJ2-7 better. The sample consisted of tumor tissue. This CDR3 reads CASSKQGYEQYF. In DNA, the CDR3 is TGTGCCAGTAGTAAACAAGGATACGAGCAGTACTTC.